This TCR beta chain was sequenced for a study of PD-1 blockade in mismatch repair-deficient tumors. The overall study: Patients had some twelve mismatch repair-deficient cancer types, all previously treated and progressing.

Notes on the study in general: Rapid post-treatment expansion, then contraction, generally preceding radiologic response, marked tumor-resident clones.

Generated by immunoSEQ multiplex PCR, the TCRdb table keeps only in-frame clones and is missing some. The sample shows about 9,100 clones, 75% to 90% of them seen only once. With 5 bases removed from V and 9 bases from J, the gap between germline ends came to 11 bases. The CDR3 contains 12 residues. Germline CDR1 SEHNR, CDR2 FQNEAQ (reference sequence). About this clone itself: The antigen is not known.

The chain combines TRBV7-9 with TRBJ2-1; the D gene is possibly TRBD2 (6 bases). The starting material was PBMCs, obtained 46 weeks after starting pembrolizumab. This TCR was recovered from an adult with mismatch repair-deficient cancer. This chain's CDR3 is CASSPRLGEQFF. For the CDR3, the DNA is TGTGCCAGCAGCCCACGACTAGGTGAGCAGTTCTTC.